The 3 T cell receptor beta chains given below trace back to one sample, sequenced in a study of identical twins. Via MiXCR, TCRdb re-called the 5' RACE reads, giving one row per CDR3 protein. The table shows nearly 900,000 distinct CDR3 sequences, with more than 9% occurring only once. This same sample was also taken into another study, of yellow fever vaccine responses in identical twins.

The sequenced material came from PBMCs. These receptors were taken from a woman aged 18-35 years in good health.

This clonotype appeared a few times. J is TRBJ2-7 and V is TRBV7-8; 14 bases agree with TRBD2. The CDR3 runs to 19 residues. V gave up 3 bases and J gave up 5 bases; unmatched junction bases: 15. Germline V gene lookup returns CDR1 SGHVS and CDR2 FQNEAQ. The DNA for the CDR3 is TGTGCCAGCAGCTTGAGAACGGGACTAGCGGGAGCAGAGATCCACGAGCAGTACTTC. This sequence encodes CASSLRTGLAGAEIHEQYF.

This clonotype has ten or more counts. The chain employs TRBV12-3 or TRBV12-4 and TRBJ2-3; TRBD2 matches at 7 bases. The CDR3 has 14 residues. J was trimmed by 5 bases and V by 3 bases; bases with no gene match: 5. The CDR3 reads CASSFAGEVDTQYF. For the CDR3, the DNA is TGTGCCAGCAGTTTTGCGGGAGAGGTAGATACGCAGTATTTT.

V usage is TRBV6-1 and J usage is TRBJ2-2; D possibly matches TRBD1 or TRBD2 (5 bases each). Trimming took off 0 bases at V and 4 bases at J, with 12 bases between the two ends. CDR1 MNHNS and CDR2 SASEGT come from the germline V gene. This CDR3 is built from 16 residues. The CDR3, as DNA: TGTGCCAGCAGTGAAGCGGGGACCCGGCCCACCGGGGAGCTGTTTTTT. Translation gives CASSEAGTRPTGELFF.